Listed here are 9 T cell receptor beta chains from one sample, sequenced in a study of blood T cell repertoires in COVID-19. This table comes from immunoSEQ multiplex PCR, and its TCRdb copy is limited to in-frame clones, with some not included. The sample yields roughly 230,000 clones, 75% to 90% seen once. The sample was peripheral blood. The source of these receptors is a middle-aged woman who had recovered from COVID-19.

V gene TRBV4-1 combines with J gene TRBJ2-4; D not certain. V was trimmed by 4 bases and J by 1 base, leaving 17 bases between them. CDR1 and CDR2 from the germline V gene are MGHRA and YSYEKL. CDR3 length equals 17 residues. The CDR3 here is CASSRLADSEAKNIQYF. The CDR3 bases are TGCGCCAGCAGCCGCTTGGCGGATTCCGAGGCCAAAAACATTCAGTACTTC.

The chain joins TRBV2 to TRBJ2-7; D is unclear. Trimming pared 3 bases from V and 6 bases from J, leaving 6 bases between. The germline gives CDR1 SNHLY, CDR2 FYNNEI. The CDR3 contains 11 residues. As DNA, the CDR3 is TGTGCCAGCAGTGATTCGGGCGAGCAGTACTTC. It specifies CASSDSGEQYF.

With respect to this clone: Other DNA sequences of this sample code for an identical CDR3. The V call is TRBV11-2, the J call TRBJ2-1; 12 bases map to TRBD2. The germline CDR1 and CDR2 sequences are SGHAT and FQNNGV. Germline trimming cut 5 bases from V and 4 bases from J; bases unmatched to any gene: 6. The CDR3 contains 16 residues. The CDR3 here is CASSPLAGGSYNEQFF. For the CDR3, the DNA is TGTGCCAGCAGCCCTCTAGCGGGGGGGAGTTACAATGAGCAGTTCTTC.

This chain joins TRBV11-2 and TRBJ2-1; 7 nucleotides agree with TRBD1. The V segment lost 2 bases and the J segment 4 bases; nucleotides outside the gene matches: 5. Germline CDR1 and CDR2: SGHAT and FQNNGV. The CDR3 length is 15 residues. The CDR3 is CASSLSGQTYNEQFF. The DNA of the CDR3 is TGTGCCAGCAGCTTATCGGGACAGACTTACAATGAGCAGTTCTTC.

The rearrangement joins TRBV19 to TRBJ2-5; 11 nucleotides line up with TRBD2. The CDR3 is 17 amino acids. Germline V CDR1 and CDR2: LNHDA, SQIVND (reference sequence). The V gene end was trimmed by 5 bases and the J gene end by 5 bases; junction bases not matched to a gene: 13. The CDR3 DNA reads as TGTGCCAGTAGTCGATTAGCGGGAGGGCCGATGGGGGAGACCCAGTACTTC. Its protein is CASSRLAGGPMGETQYF.

V usage is TRBV28 and J usage is TRBJ1-1; D is ambiguous. Trimming took 7 bases from V and 0 from J, leaving 9 bases between them. The CDR3 is 13 amino acids. CDR1 and CDR2 (germline): MDHEN, SYDVKM. The CDR3 region has the DNA TGTGCCAGCATGGAGTGGATGAACACTGAAGCTTTCTTT. Translation: CASMEWMNTEAFF.

The chain has TRBV6-5 and TRBJ1-2, with a weak D call TRBD1 (5 bases). Between the trimmed V and J ends, which lost 8 bases and 3 bases, there was a span of 16 bases. The CDR3 spans 14 residues. Germline CDR1 reads MNHEY; CDR2 reads SVGAGI. CDR3 protein: CASRESTGDYGYTF. The CDR3 DNA is TGTGCCAGCCGAGAGAGCACAGGAGACTATGGCTACACCTTC.

This chain connects TRBV28 to TRBJ1-6, with 8 nucleotides matching TRBD1. The CDR3 has 16 residues. Germline CDR1 reads MDHEN; CDR2 reads SYDVKM. J gave up 5 bases and V 6 bases, and 9 bases lay outside the gene matches. CDR3 region: CASRPRQGQDNSPLHF. Here the CDR3 DNA reads TGTGCCAGCAGGCCGAGACAGGGACAGGATAATTCACCCCTCCACTTT.

V is TRBV18 and J is TRBJ1-5; D is ambiguous. Looked up from germline, CDR1 is KGHSH and CDR2 is LQKENI. The CDR3 totals 14 residues. Trimming removed 5 bases from V and 0 bases from J, with 8 bases in between. CDR3 loop: CASSFQNSNQPQHF. The CDR3 nucleotides are TGTGCCAGCTCATTCCAGAATAGCAATCAGCCCCAGCATTTT. Full variable domain (outside the CDR3, taken from reference TRBV18 and TRBJ1-5): NAGVMQNPRHLVRRRGQEARLRCSPMKGHSHVYWYRQLPEEGLKFMVYLQKENIIDESGMPKERFSAEFPKEGPSILRIQQVVRGDSAAYFCASSFQNSNQPQHFGDGTRLSIL.